This T cell receptor beta chain appears in the sequencing data of a study of monozygotic twins with inflammatory bowel disease. Findings of the study overall: Immunosuppressive treatment differences may have increased patient repertoire variability. Repertoire similarity matched across concordant and discordant twins, perhaps owing to limited power.

A remark on this clonotype: What it recognizes is unknown.

CDR3 length: 15 residues. Germline V CDR1 and CDR2: PRHDT, FYEKMQ (reference sequence). UMIs containing a 6-nucleotide sample barcode were added via template switching. From its re-call of the 5' RACE reads, TCRdb lists each CDR3 protein once, without DNA. Across roughly 330,000 distinct CDR3 sequences, the top ten clones capture under 2.5% of the sample. Whole-blood total RNA was extracted without T cell sorting. The sample comprised blood. V gene TRBV13 combines with J gene TRBJ2-5; TCRdb calls TRBD1, which cannot be checked without DNA. This sequence originates from a human donor with ulcerative colitis or Crohn's disease, or a healthy co-twin of an affected twin (not recorded which). This CDR3 reads CASSPVSGRQETQYF.